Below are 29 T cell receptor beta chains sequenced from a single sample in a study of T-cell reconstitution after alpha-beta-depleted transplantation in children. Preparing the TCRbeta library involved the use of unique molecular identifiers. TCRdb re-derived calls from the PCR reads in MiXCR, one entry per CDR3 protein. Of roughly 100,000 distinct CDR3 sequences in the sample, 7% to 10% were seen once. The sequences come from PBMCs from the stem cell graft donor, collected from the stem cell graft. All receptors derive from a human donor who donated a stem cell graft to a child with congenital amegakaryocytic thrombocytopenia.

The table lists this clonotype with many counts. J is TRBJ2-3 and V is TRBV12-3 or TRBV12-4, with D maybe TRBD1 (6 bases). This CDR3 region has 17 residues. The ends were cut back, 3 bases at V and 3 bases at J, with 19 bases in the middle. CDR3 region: CASSFTRTVGFTDTQYF. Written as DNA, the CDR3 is TGTGCCAGCAGTTTTACCCGGACAGTTGGTTTTACAGATACGCAGTATTTT.

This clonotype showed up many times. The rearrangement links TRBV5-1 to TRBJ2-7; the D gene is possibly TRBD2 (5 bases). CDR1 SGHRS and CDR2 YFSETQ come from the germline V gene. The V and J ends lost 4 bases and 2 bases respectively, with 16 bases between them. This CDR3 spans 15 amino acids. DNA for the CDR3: TGCGCCAGCAGCGGCGGACTCGGGTTCCCCTACGAGCAGTACTTC. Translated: CASSGGLGFPYEQYF. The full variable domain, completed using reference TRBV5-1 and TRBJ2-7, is KAGVTQTPRYLIKTRGQQVTLSCSPISGHRSVSWYQQTPGQGLQFLFEYFSETQRNKGNFPGRFSGRQFSNSRSEMNVSTLELGDSALYLCASSGGLGFPYEQYFGPGTRLTVT.

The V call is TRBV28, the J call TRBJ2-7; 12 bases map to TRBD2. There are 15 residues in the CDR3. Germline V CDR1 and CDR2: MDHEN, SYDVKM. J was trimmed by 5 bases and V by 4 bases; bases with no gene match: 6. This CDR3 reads CASSSWTSGAHEQYF. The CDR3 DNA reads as TGTGCCAGCAGTTCATGGACTAGCGGGGCCCACGAGCAGTACTTC.

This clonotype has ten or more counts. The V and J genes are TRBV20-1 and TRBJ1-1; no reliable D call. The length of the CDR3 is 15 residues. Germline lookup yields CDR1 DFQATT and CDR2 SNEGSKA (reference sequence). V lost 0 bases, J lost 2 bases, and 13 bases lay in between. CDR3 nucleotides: TGCAGTGCTAGAGATGAGGCCAGGTTCAACACTGAAGCTTTCTTT. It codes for CSARDEARFNTEAFF.

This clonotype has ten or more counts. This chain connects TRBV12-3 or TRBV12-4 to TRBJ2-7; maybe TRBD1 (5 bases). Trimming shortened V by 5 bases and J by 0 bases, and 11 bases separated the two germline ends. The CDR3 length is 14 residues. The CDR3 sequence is CASSPSDNSYEQYF. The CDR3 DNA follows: TGTGCCAGCAGTCCCTCGGACAACTCCTACGAGCAGTACTTC.

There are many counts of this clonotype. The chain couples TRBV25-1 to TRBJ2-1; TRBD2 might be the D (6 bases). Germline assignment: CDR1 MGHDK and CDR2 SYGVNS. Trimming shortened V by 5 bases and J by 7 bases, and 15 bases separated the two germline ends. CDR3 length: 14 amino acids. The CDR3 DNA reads TGTGCCAGCAGTCGAAAGGGGACTTGGAATGAGCAGTTCTTC. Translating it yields CASSRKGTWNEQFF.

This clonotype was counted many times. The CDR3 coding sequence is TGTGCCAGCAGCCGACGGACTCCCACAGATACGCAGTATTTT. Translating it yields CASSRRTPTDTQYF. The gene calls are TRBV3-1 and TRBJ2-3; a possible D gene is TRBD2 (5 bases). Looked up from germline, CDR1 is LGHDT and CDR2 is YNNKEL (reference sequence). V shed 4 bases and J shed 2 bases, with 10 bases lying between them. This CDR3 spans 14 amino acids.

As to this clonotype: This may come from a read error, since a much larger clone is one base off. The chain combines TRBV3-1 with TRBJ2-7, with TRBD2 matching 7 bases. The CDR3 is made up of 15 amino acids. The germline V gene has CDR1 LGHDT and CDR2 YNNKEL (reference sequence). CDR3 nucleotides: TGTGCCAGCTGCCAAGACGCCGGGGGGTCCTACGAGCAGTACTTC. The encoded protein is CASCQDAGGSYEQYF.

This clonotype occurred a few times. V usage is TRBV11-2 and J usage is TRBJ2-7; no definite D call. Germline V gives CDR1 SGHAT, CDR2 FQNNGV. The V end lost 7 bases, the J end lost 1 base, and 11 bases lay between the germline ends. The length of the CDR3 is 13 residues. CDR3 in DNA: TGTGCCAGCATCCATGAGGCGTCCTACGAGCAGTACTTC. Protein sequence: CASIHEASYEQYF.

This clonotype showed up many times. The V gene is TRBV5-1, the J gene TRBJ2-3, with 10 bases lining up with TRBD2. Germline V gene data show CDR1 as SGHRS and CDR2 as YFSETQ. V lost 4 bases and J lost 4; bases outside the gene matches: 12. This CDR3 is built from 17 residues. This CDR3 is CASSVLAGGDKADTQYF. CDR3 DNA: TGCGCCAGCAGCGTATTAGCGGGGGGCGACAAAGCAGATACGCAGTATTTT.

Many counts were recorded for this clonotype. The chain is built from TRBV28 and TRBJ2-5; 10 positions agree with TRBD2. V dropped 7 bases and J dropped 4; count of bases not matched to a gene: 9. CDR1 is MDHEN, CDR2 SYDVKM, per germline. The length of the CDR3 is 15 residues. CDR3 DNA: TGTGCCAGCACCTCCCCCAGCGGGAGGGCAGAGACCCAGTACTTC. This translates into CASTSPSGRAETQYF.

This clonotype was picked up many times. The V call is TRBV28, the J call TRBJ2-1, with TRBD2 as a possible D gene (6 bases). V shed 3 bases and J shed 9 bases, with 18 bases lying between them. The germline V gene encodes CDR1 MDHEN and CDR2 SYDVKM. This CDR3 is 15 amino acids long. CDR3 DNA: TGTGCCAGCAGTTTGAATTACGGGAGAGAATCTGAGCAGTTCTTC. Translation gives CASSLNYGRESEQFF. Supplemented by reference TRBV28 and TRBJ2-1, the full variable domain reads DVKVTQSSRYLVKRTGEKVFLECVQDMDHENMFWYRQDPGLGLRLIYFSYDVKMKEKGDIPEGYSVSREKKERFSLILESASTNQTSMYLCASSLNYGRESEQFFGPGTRLTVL.

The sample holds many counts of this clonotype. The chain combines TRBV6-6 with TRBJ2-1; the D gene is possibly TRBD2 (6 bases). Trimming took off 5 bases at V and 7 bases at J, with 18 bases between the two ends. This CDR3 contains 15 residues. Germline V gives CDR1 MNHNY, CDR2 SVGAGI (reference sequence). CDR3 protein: CASSPRLDPGNEQFF. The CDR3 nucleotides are TGTGCCAGCAGTCCAAGACTAGATCCTGGGAATGAGCAGTTCTTC.

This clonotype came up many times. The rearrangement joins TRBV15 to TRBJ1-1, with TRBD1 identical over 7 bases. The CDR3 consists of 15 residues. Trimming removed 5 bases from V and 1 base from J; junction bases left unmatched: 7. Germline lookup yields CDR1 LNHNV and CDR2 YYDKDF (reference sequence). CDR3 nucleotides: TGTGCCACCAGCCAGGGGGGACAGCAGAACACTGAAGCTTTCTTT. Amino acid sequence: CATSQGGQQNTEAFF.

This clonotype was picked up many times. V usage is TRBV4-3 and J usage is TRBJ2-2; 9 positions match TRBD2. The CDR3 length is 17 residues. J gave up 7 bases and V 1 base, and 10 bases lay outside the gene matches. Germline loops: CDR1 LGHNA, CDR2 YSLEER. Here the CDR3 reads CASSQGISGRTGGELFF. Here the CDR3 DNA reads TGCGCCAGCAGCCAAGGCATTAGCGGGAGAACGGGCGGGGAGCTGTTTTTT.

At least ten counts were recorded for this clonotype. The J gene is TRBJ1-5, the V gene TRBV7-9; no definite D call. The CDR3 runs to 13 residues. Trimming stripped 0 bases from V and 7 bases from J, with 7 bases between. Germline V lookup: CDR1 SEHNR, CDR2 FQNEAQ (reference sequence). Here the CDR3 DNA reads TGTGCCAGCAGCTTAGCTCCCCAACAGCCCCAGCATTTT. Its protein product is CASSLAPQQPQHF.

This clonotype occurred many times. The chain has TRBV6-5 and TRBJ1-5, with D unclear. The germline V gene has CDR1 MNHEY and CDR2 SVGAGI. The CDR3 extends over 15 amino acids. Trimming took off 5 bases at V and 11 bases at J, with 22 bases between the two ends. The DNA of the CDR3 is TGTGCCAGCAGTCCTCGAGGACGGGAAGTCTGGACCCAGCATTTT. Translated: CASSPRGREVWTQHF.

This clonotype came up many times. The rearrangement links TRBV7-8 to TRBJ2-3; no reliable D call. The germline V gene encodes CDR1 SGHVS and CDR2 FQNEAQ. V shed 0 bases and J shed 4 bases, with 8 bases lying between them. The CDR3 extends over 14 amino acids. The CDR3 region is CASSLAVGSDTQYF. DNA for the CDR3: TGTGCCAGCAGCTTAGCGGTGGGGTCAGATACGCAGTATTTT.

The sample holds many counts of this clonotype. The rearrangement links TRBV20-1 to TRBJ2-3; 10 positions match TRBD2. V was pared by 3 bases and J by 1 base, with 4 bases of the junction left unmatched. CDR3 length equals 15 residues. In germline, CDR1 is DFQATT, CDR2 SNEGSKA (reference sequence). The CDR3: CSASGLAVGTDTQYF. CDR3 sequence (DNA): TGCAGTGCTAGCGGACTAGCGGTAGGCACAGATACGCAGTATTTT.

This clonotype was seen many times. CDR3 bases: TGTGCCACCAGCAATTCGGGCCCCCATCAGCCCCAGCATTTT. It encodes CATSNSGPHQPQHF. The J gene is TRBJ1-5, the V gene TRBV15; no firm D call. Trimming pared 4 bases from V and 5 bases from J, leaving 12 bases between. The CDR3 extends over 14 amino acids. Germline V CDR1 and CDR2: LNHNV, YYDKDF (reference sequence).

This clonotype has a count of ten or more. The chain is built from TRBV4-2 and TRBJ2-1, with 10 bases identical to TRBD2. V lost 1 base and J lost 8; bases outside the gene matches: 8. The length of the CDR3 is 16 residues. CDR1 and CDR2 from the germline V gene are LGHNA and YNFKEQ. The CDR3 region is CASSQALAGVKDEQFF. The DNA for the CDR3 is TGTGCCAGCAGCCAAGCTCTAGCGGGAGTTAAGGATGAGCAGTTCTTC.

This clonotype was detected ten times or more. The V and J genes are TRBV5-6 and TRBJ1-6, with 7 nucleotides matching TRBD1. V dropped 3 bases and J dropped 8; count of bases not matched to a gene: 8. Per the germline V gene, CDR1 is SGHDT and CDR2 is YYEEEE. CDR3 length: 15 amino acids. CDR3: CASSSYRDRYSPLHF. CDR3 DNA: TGTGCCAGCAGCTCGTACCGGGACAGATATTCACCCCTCCACTTT.

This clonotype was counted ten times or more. This chain's CDR3 is CASSSYPGQNSPLHF. The DNA for the CDR3 is TGTGCCAGCAGCTCGTACCCGGGACAGAATTCACCCCTCCACTTT. This chain links TRBV7-2 with TRBJ1-6; the match to TRBD1 covers 7 bases. Trimming cost V 4 bases and J 7 bases; bases outside gene matches: 7. There are 15 residues in the CDR3. CDR1 and CDR2 (germline): SGHTA, FQGNSA.

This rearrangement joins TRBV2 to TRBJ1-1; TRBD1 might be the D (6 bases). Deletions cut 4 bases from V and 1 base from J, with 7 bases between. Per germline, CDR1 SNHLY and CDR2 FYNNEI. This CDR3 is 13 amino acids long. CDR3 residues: CASSAGANTEAFF. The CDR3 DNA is TGTGCCAGCAGTGCAGGGGCGAACACTGAAGCTTTCTTT.

Here the CDR3 reads CASSKVRPPGLYLAFF. The CDR3 DNA reads as TGTGCCAGCAGCAAAGTTAGGCCCCCGGGACTCTATTTGGCTTTCTTT. The chain combines TRBV21-1 with TRBJ1-1. TRBV21-1 is reported as a pseudogene. The CDR3 extends over 16 amino acids.

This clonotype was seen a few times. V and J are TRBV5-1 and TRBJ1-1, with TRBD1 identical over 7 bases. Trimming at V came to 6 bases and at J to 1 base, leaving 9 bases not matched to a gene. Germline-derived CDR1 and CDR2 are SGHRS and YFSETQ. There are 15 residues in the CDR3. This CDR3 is CASKSGGGGNTEAFF. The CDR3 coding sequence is TGCGCCAGCAAGTCAGGGGGAGGGGGGAACACTGAAGCTTTCTTT.

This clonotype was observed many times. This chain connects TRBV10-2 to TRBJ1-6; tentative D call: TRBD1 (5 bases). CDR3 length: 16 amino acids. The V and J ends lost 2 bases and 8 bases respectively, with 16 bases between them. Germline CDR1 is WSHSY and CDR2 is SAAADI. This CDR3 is CASSETRTSNDSPLHF. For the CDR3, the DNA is TGCGCCAGCAGTGAGACCCGGACAAGTAACGATTCACCCCTCCACTTT.

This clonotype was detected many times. CDR3 sequence reads: CASSFTTESGQDYGYTF. CDR3 nucleotides: TGTGCCAGCAGCTTCACCACAGAATCGGGACAGGACTATGGCTACACCTTC. V is TRBV5-5 and J is TRBJ1-2; 8 bases agree with TRBD1. There are 17 residues in the CDR3. CDR1 is SGHKS and CDR2 is YYEKEE in the germline V gene (reference sequence). V shed 2 bases, J shed 3 bases, and the junction held 12 bases outside the gene matches.

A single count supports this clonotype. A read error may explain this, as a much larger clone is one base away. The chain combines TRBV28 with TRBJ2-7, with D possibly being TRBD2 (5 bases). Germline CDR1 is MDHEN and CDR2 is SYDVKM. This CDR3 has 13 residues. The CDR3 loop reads CASSPPGLYEQCF. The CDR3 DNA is TGTGCCAGCAGCCCCCCCGGACTCTACGAGCAGTGCTTC.